The T cell receptor (beta chain) under discussion was sequenced for a study of human T cells and chemical hapten exposure. Study overall: 0.01% DPC was applied to the upper back in patch tests, which were read at 6 days. The study's findings and limits: Controls formed significantly fewer large CDR3 similarity clusters than expanded TCRs did.

About this clonotype: Its antigen is unidentified.

TCRdb re-derived calls from the RACE reads in MiXCR, one entry per CDR3 protein. The repertoire includes around 340,000 distinct CDR3 sequences, roughly 6.9% of them detected once, and around 8.2% sits in the top ten. Described time point: patch test 1, 2 weeks after DPC sensitization. Treatment defined: therapeutic diphenylcyclopropenone sensitization with weekly scalp DPC. Each donor was an alopecia patient between 18 and 70 years of age who qualified for DPC. Sequencing was performed on whole blood, taken in connection with sensitization to the hapten diphenylcyclopropenone (DPC). This sequence was found in a woman younger than 30 with alopecia areata. Some clones in this sample may be carry-over from other donors' samples.

CDR3 nucleotide sequence: TGTGCCAGCAGCTTGAGGGGACGACAGTCCGGAAACACCATATATTTT. It translates to CASSLRGRQSGNTIYF. The rearrangement links TRBV5-6 to TRBJ1-3; perhaps TRBD1 as D (5 bases). Looked up from germline, CDR1 is SGHDT and CDR2 is YYEEEE. CDR3 size: 16 residues. The V end was cut by 1 base, the J end by 4 bases, with 15 bases between.